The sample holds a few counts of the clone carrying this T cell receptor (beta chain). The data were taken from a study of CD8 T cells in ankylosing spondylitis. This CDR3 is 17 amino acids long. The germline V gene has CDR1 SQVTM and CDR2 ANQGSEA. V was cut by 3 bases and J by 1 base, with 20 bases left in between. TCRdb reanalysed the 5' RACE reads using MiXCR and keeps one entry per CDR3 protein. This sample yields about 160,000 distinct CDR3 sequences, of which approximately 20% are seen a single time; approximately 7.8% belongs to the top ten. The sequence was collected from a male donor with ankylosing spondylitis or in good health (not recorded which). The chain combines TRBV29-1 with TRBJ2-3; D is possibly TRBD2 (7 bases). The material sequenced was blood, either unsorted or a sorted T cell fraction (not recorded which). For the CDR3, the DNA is TGCAGCGTTGAGAGGGGGACGGCGGGAGACGGCACAGATACGCAGTATTTT. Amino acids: CSVERGTAGDGTDTQYF.